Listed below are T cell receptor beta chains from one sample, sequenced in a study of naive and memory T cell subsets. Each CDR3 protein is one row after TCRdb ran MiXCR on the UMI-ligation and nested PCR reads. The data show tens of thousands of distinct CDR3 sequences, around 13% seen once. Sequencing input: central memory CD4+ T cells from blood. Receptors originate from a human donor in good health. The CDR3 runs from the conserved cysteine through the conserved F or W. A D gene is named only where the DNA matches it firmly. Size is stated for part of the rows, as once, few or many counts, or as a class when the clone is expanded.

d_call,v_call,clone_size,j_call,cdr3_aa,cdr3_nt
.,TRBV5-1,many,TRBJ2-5,CASSLGGSPQETQYF,TGCGCCAGCAGCTTGGGGGGCAGCCCCCAAGAGACCCAGTACTTC
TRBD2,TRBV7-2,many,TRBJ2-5,CASSLGPSGSGQETQYF,TGTGCCAGCAGCTTGGGACCCAGCGGGAGTGGACAAGAGACCCAGTACTTC
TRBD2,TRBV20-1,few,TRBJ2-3,CSGAPGGADTQYF,TGCAGTGGGGCCCCGGGGGGGGCAGATACGCAGTATTTT
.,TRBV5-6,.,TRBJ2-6,CASSLFQLGSGANVLTF,TGTGCCAGCAGCTTGTTCCAGCTTGGCTCTGGGGCCAACGTCCTGACTTTC
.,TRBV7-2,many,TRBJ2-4,CASSRSYEDIQYF,TGTGCCAGCAGCCGATCGTACGAAGACATTCAGTACTTC
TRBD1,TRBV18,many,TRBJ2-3,CASSPNRGEADTQYF,TGTGCCAGCTCACCAAACAGGGGTGAGGCAGATACGCAGTATTTT
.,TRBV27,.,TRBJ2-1,CASSRTGMSSYNEQFF,TGTGCCAGCAGTCGTACCGGGATGAGCTCCTACAATGAGCAGTTCTTC
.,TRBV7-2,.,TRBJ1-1,CASSKDWSTEAFF,TGTGCCAGCAGCAAAGACTGGAGCACTGAAGCTTTCTTT
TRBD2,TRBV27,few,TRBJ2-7,CASSRERGSSYEQYF,TGTGCCAGCAGTCGAGAGCGGGGGAGCTCCTACGAGCAGTACTTC
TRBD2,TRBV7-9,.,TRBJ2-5,CASSFSGGPVETQYF,TGTGCCAGCAGCTTCTCGGGAGGGCCTGTGGAGACCCAGTACTTC
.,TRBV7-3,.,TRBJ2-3,CASSLTPGPAPDTQYF,TGTGCCAGCAGCCTAACGCCGGGACCGGCCCCAGATACGCAGTATTTT
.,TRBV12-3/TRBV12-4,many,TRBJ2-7,CASSLSMGGYEQYF,TGTGCCAGCAGTCTATCAATGGGTGGGTACGAGCAGTACTTC
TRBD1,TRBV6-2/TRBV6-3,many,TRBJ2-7,CASSYSRDSAYEQYF,TGTGCCAGCAGTTACTCCCGGGACAGCGCCTACGAGCAGTACTTC